This T cell receptor (beta chain) was sequenced during a study of PD-1 blockade in classical Hodgkin lymphoma. Study-wide context: Patients were given intravenous nivolumab, 3 mg/kg, every 2 weeks. General observations from the study: According to reports, newly diagnosed patients had lower baseline TCR diversity than healthy donors, and relapsed/refractory patients had lower baseline TCR diversity still. Whoever responded completely had baseline diversity much like that seen in newly diagnosed patients. Initiation of nivolumab under 1 year after ASCT led to exclusion of patients.

The V end lost 0 bases, the J end lost 6 bases, and 12 bases lay between the germline ends. This CDR3 has 15 amino acids. Looked up from germline, CDR1 is MGHRA and CDR2 is YSYEKL. Regarding this clone: Its antigen is not known.

Libraries were prepared by immunoSEQ multiplex PCR; TCRdb keeps only in-frame clonotypes and omits some of them. The table lists about 23,000 clones, 65% to 85% of them singletons. Relapse after autologous stem cell transplantation occurred in every patient, and brentuximab vedotin exposure varied. The clonotype was recovered from a human donor with classical Hodgkin lymphoma. This chain uses TRBV4-1 with TRBJ2-1, with a possible D match to TRBD1 (6 bases). Sequencing was performed on peripheral blood mononuclear cells (PBMCs), taken before the second cycle of nivolumab. This chain's CDR3 is CASSQDRQGFNEQFF. CDR3 DNA sequence: TGCGCCAGCAGCCAAGACCGGCAGGGGTTCAATGAGCAGTTCTTC.